This T cell receptor (beta chain) was retrieved from a study of blood T cell repertoires in COVID-19. Study-level background: The United States, Italy and Spain provided the acute and convalescent COVID-19 samples.

Assay used: immunoSEQ multiplex PCR; TCRdb lists only in-frame clones, some missing. The data hold 250,000 to 350,000 clones, with about 89% observed a single time. CDR1 is LGHDT and CDR2 is YNNKEL in the germline V gene (reference sequence). There are 15 residues in the CDR3. Trimming cost V 4 bases and J 0 bases; bases outside gene matches: 2. This clone was observed once. This receptor was taken from a man in his thirties or forties with acute or convalescent COVID-19. The chain joins TRBV3-1 (or the pseudogene TRBV3-2) to TRBJ2-7, with 11 bases lining up with TRBD1. The material sequenced was peripheral blood. CDR3 sequence: CASSLGQGDSYEQYF. The CDR3 region has the DNA TGTGCCAGCAGCCTGGGACAGGGGGACTCCTACGAGCAGTACTTC.